This TCR beta chain comes out of a study of T cell responses to AZD1222 COVID-19 vaccine. Study information: Pooled in the analysis were second doses at about 4 or about 12 weeks. Whole-study results and caveats: Spike-specific TCRs gained breadth and depth after people received two AZD1222 doses. Donors were chiefly white British, with a greater number of females, and clonal diversity was perhaps underestimated. Without day 14 samples, only post-peak T cell repertoires were studied.

This CDR3 contains 16 residues. CDR1 is SEHNR and CDR2 is FQNEAQ in the germline V gene (reference sequence). Trimming cost V 5 bases and J 7 bases, with 23 bases left between them. A word on this clone: Its antigen is not known.

TCRdb keeps only in-frame clones here, not all; method: immunoSEQ multiplex PCR. The table has around 75,000 clones, about 85% seen once. The J gene is TRBJ1-2, the V gene TRBV7-9, with D unresolved. Sequences were derived from peripheral blood, sampled on day 0 of AZD1222 vaccination. This clonotype was obtained from an adult in good health. The CDR3 loop reads CASSPGPGSWWGGYTF. CDR3 coding DNA: TGTGCCAGCAGCCCCGGACCGGGATCCTGGTGGGGTGGCTACACCTTC.